This T cell receptor (beta chain) was recovered during a study of CD8+ T cells in alopecia areata. In the case of this clone: Its antigen is not identified.

J gave up 3 bases and V 7 bases, and 8 bases lay outside the gene matches. Germline V gene lookup returns CDR1 SQVTM and CDR2 ANQGSEA. The CDR3 is made up of 14 amino acids. Study-wide findings and caveats: TCR sharing was clearer in mice than between patients, perhaps partly owing to patient HLA diversity.

Reverse transcribed after extraction, RNA yielded cDNA as the sequencing template. The protocol was immunoSEQ multiplex PCR, while the TCRdb copy is restricted to in-frame clones and leaves out a portion. The sample lists more than 150,000 clones, 50% to 60% occurring once. The chain recombines TRBV29-1 with TRBJ2-5; 10 positions agree with TRBD1. The input for sequencing was CD4+ T cells sorted from blood, taken at week 0. This sequence was found in a human donor with alopecia areata. The CDR3 loop is CSAGRQGAEETQYF. CDR3 in DNA: TGCAGCGCAGGGAGACAGGGGGCGGAAGAGACCCAGTACTTC.